This T cell receptor (beta chain) was captured by sequencing in a study of graft-versus-host responses after intestinal transplantation. In the study overall: Those transplanted obtained multivisceral, liver-intestinal, or isolated intestinal grafts. Anti-thymocyte globulin was used for induction in all recipients, who then took tacrolimus and steroids for approximately 3 years.

Whole-study results and caveats: Detected in recipient marrow were GvH clones, some of which were first observed in ileum or blood.

Germline CDR1 reads GTSNPN; CDR2 reads SVGIG (reference sequence). This CDR3 is built from 14 residues. The V end lost 4 bases, the J end lost 0 bases, and 11 bases lay between the germline ends. Sequenced by immunoSEQ multiplex PCR; TCRdb stores in-frame clones only, minus some. The data contain approximately 20,000 clones, approximately 89% of them seen just once; the ten biggest clones take up under 6.5%. Details on this clone: Its matching antigen is unknown.

The chain is built from TRBV30 and TRBJ2-3; the D gene is possibly TRBD2 (6 bases). The sample was PBMCs, taken more than 64 days after intestinal transplantation. The TCR was taken from a human patient who received an intestinal transplant, so some T cells may come from the graft donor. Here the CDR3 reads CAWTLAVSTDTQYF. For the CDR3, the DNA is TGTGCCTGGACACTAGCAGTTAGCACAGATACGCAGTATTTT.